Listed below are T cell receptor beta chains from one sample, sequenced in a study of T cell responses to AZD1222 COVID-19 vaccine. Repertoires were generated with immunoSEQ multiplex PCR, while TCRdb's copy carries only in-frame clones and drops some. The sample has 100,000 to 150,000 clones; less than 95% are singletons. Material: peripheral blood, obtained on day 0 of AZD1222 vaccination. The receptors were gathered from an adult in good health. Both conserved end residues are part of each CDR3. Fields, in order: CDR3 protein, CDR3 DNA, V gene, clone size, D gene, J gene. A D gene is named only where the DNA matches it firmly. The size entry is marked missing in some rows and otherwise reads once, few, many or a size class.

CDR3: CASSYVSINQPQHF; DNA: TGTGCCAGCAGTTACGTCTCGATAAATCAGCCCCAGCATTTT; V: TRBV6-2/TRBV6-3; size: few; D: -; J: TRBJ1-5
CDR3: CAIPDREGLVANYGYTF; DNA: TGTGCCATTCCGGACAGGGAGGGATTAGTGGCTAACTATGGCTACACCTTC; V: TRBV19; size: -; D: TRBD1; J: TRBJ1-2
CDR3: CASSPRRGFDEQYF; DNA: TGTGCCAGCAGTCCCAGGAGGGGTTTTGACGAGCAGTACTTC; V: TRBV28; size: -; D: -; J: TRBJ2-7
CDR3: CASSYTGGRGGNTEAFF; DNA: TGCGCCAGCAGCTACACAGGTGGTCGTGGTGGGAACACTGAAGCTTTCTTT; V: TRBV5-1; size: -; D: -; J: TRBJ1-1
CDR3: CASSPGQGNQPQHF; DNA: TGTGCCAGCAGCCCAGGACAGGGTAATCAGCCCCAGCATTTT; V: TRBV14; size: -; D: TRBD1; J: TRBJ1-5
CDR3: CASSAMGPLYEQYF; DNA: TGTGCCAGCTCAGCGATGGGACCCCTCTACGAGCAGTACTTC; V: TRBV18; size: -; D: -; J: TRBJ2-7
CDR3: CASFPSGTDTQYF; DNA: TGCGCCAGCTTCCCTAGCGGAACAGATACGCAGTATTTT; V: TRBV5-1; size: -; D: TRBD2; J: TRBJ2-3
CDR3: CASSQGSGWRTYNEQFF; DNA: TGTGCCAGCAGCCAAGGGTCAGGGTGGAGGACCTACAATGAGCAGTTCTTC; V: TRBV14; size: medium-sized; D: -; J: TRBJ2-1
CDR3: CASGQGYNEQFF; DNA: TGTGCCAGCGGACAGGGCTACAATGAGCAGTTCTTC; V: TRBV6-5; size: -; D: TRBD1; J: TRBJ2-1
CDR3: CASSLSMNYGYTF; DNA: TGTGCCAGCAGCTTATCCATGAACTATGGCTACACCTTC; V: TRBV7-6; size: -; D: -; J: TRBJ1-2
CDR3: CASSLRQGGNTEAFF; DNA: TGCGCCAGCAGCCTACGACAGGGTGGGAACACTGAAGCTTTCTTT; V: TRBV4-1; size: -; D: TRBD1; J: TRBJ1-1
CDR3: CASSQGWTEAFF; DNA: TGTGCCAGCAGCCAGGGGTGGACTGAAGCTTTCTTT; V: TRBV3-1/TRBV3-2; size: -; D: -; J: TRBJ1-1
CDR3: CASSPAGGMYNEQFF; DNA: TGTGCCAGTAGTCCAGCGGGGGGGATGTACAATGAGCAGTTCTTC; V: TRBV19; size: -; D: TRBD2; J: TRBJ2-1
CDR3: CATSDSGEKVYNEQFF; DNA: TGTGCCACCAGTGATTCCGGGGAAAAGGTGTACAATGAGCAGTTCTTC; V: TRBV24-1; size: -; D: -; J: TRBJ2-1
CDR3: CASSAWGGDEQYF; DNA: TGTGCCAGCAGTGCTTGGGGTGGCGACGAGCAGTACTTC; V: TRBV2; size: -; D: -; J: TRBJ2-7
CDR3: CASSYGQGNYGYTF; DNA: TGTGCCAGCAGTTACGGACAGGGCAACTATGGCTACACCTTC; V: TRBV6-6; size: -; D: TRBD1; J: TRBJ1-2
CDR3: CASSEIGEGGNTIYF; DNA: TGTGCCAGCAGTGAAATAGGGGAAGGTGGAAACACCATATATTTT; V: TRBV25-1; size: -; D: -; J: TRBJ1-3
CDR3: CASSSNPGGAGNSPLHF; DNA: TGTGCCAGCAGTTCGAACCCCGGGGGGGCCGGTAATTCACCCCTCCACTTT; V: TRBV28; size: -; D: -; J: TRBJ1-6
CDR3: CASRPTGGGELFF; DNA: TGTGCCAGCAGGCCGACAGGGGGCGGGGAGCTGTTTTTT; V: TRBV6-5; size: -; D: TRBD1; J: TRBJ2-2
CDR3: CASSVGENTEAFF; DNA: TGTGCCAGCAGCGTAGGCGAGAACACTGAAGCTTTCTTT; V: TRBV9; size: -; D: -; J: TRBJ1-1
CDR3: CASSRGRNTGELFF; DNA: TGTGCCAGCAGCAGGGGACGGAACACCGGGGAGCTGTTTTTT; V: TRBV7-2; size: once; D: -; J: TRBJ2-2
CDR3: CASSLDPRLAGNTGELFF; DNA: TGTGCCAGCAGCTTAGACCCCCGACTAGCGGGAAACACCGGGGAGCTGTTTTTT; V: TRBV7-2; size: -; D: TRBD2; J: TRBJ2-2
CDR3: CASSYHRDRGEYEQYF; DNA: TGTGCCAGCAGTTACCACAGGGACAGGGGAGAGTACGAGCAGTACTTC; V: TRBV6-2/TRBV6-3; size: -; D: TRBD1; J: TRBJ2-7
CDR3: CASSESGGNQPQHF; DNA: TGTGCCAGCAGTGAATCCGGGGGAAATCAGCCCCAGCATTTT; V: TRBV6-4; size: -; D: -; J: TRBJ1-5
CDR3: CASRPIGGHSYNEQFF; DNA: TGTGCCAGCAGGCCAATCGGGGGGCACTCCTACAATGAGCAGTTCTTC; V: TRBV21-1; size: -; D: -; J: TRBJ2-1
CDR3: CASSPRDRAYEQYF; DNA: TGTGCCAGCAGCCCCCGGGACAGGGCCTACGAGCAGTACTTC; V: TRBV11-2; size: -; D: TRBD1; J: TRBJ2-7
CDR3: CASGTGGTGELFF; DNA: TGTGCGAGCGGGACAGGGGGCACCGGGGAGCTGTTTTTT; V: TRBV6-4; size: -; D: TRBD1; J: TRBJ2-2
CDR3: CASSPDRTSSYEQYF; DNA: TGCGCCAGCAGCCCGGACAGGACGAGCTCCTACGAGCAGTACTTC; V: TRBV4-1; size: few; D: TRBD1; J: TRBJ2-7
CDR3: CASSVPRGRIGGYTF; DNA: TGTGCCAGCAGCGTACCCAGGGGAAGGATTGGAGGCTACACCTTC; V: TRBV7-8; size: -; D: -; J: TRBJ1-2